A single sample gave rise to the 9 T cell receptor beta chains below, sequenced in a study of beta chain features in type 1 diabetes. General observations from the study: Significant though moderate, a shortening of TCRB CDR3s appeared in all four CD4+ subsets of Type 1 diabetes patients.

For these receptors, no antigen is known. Expressed TCRB transcripts were sequenced because the entire RNA isolate underwent reverse transcription. TCRdb's copy holds only in-frame clones and misses some; the assay was immunoSEQ multiplex PCR. Among about 170,000 clones listed, roughly 8% were seen once. Sequences were obtained from central memory CD4+ T cells from blood. The source of these receptors is a woman aged 40 to 50 with type 1 diabetes.

The rearrangement uses TRBV12-5 and TRBJ2-7, with 9 bases lining up with TRBD1. The CDR3 runs to 15 residues. After removal of 7 bases from V and 5 bases from J, the junction contained 12 bases not matched to a gene. The germline gives CDR1 LGHNT, CDR2 FRNRAP. The CDR3 region is CASALRGQGSDEQYF. The CDR3 DNA sequence: TGTGCTAGTGCCCTGAGGGGACAGGGAAGTGACGAGCAGTACTTC.

The genes are TRBV2 and TRBJ2-1; no firm D call. The CDR3 runs 12 residues. Germline CDR1 reads SNHLY; CDR2 reads FYNNEI. The V and J ends lost 7 bases and 3 bases respectively, with 7 bases between them. Here the CDR3 DNA reads TGTGCCAGCACCGGGTTCTACAATGAGCAGTTCTTC. It codes for CASTGFYNEQFF.

This clone was observed at least ten times. This rearrangement joins TRBV29-1 to TRBJ2-1, with 12 nucleotides matching TRBD1. The length of the CDR3 is 15 residues. Germline lookup yields CDR1 SQVTM and CDR2 ANQGSEA. V was pared by 6 bases and J by 8 bases, with 11 bases of the junction left unmatched. The CDR3 region is CSVDTGTGGRDEQFF. CDR3 coding DNA: TGCAGCGTAGATACCGGGACAGGGGGCAGGGATGAGCAGTTCTTC.

The chain has TRBV7-2 and TRBJ2-7; 7 bases are shared with TRBD1. The V segment lost 3 bases and the J segment 4 bases; nucleotides outside the gene matches: 6. Germline loops: CDR1 SGHTA, CDR2 FQGNSA. The CDR3 covers 14 residues. Here the CDR3 reads CASSLDRLQYEQYF. As DNA, the CDR3 is TGTGCCAGCAGCTTGGACAGGCTTCAGTACGAGCAGTACTTC.

The rearrangement joins TRBV27 to TRBJ1-6; no reliable D call. Germline-derived CDR1 and CDR2 are MNHEY and SMNVEV (reference sequence). CDR3 length equals 15 residues. V was trimmed by 8 bases and J by 9 bases, leaving 20 bases between them. Here the CDR3 reads CASGEAVTAGSPLHF. The CDR3 region has the DNA TGTGCCAGCGGAGAGGCGGTTACCGCGGGTTCACCCCTCCACTTT.

Only a few counts were recorded for this clone. The V call is TRBV7-2, the J call TRBJ2-7; unclear D gene. The V end lost 1 base, the J end lost 0 bases, and 10 bases lay between the germline ends. Germline V lookup: CDR1 SGHTA, CDR2 FQGNSA. This CDR3 has 15 residues. CDR3: CASSLDLTNSYEQYF. The CDR3 coding sequence is TGTGCCAGCAGCTTAGACCTGACAAACTCCTACGAGCAGTACTTC.

The rearrangement links TRBV7-9 to TRBJ1-1; D not resolved. V gave up 8 bases and J gave up 5 bases, with 18 bases separating them. From germline, CDR1 is SEHNR and CDR2 FQNEAQ (reference sequence). The CDR3 sequence is 14 residues long. CDR3 protein: CASEGTRRGTEAFF. The DNA of the CDR3 is TGTGCCAGCGAGGGCACCCGACGGGGAACTGAAGCTTTCTTT.

This clone was seen a few times. This sequence joins TRBV15 and TRBJ1-2; TRBD1 aligns across 7 bases. The junction had 8 bases not matched to a gene; V was cut back by 2 bases and J by 5 bases. Germline CDR1 and CDR2: LNHNV and YYDKDF (reference sequence). The CDR3 length is 15 residues. This chain's CDR3 is CATSRSLDREYGYTF. The DNA of the CDR3 is TGTGCCACCAGCAGAAGCCTCGACAGGGAATATGGCTACACCTTC.

This clone was seen a few times. V is TRBV5-4 and J is TRBJ2-3, with 11 bases aligning to TRBD1. This CDR3 has 15 amino acids. Trimming at V came to 3 bases and at J to 7 bases, leaving 7 bases not matched to a gene. CDR1 and CDR2 from the germline V gene are SGHNT and YYREEE (reference sequence). This CDR3 is CASSSKDRGLHTQYF. The CDR3 DNA is TGTGCCAGCAGCTCCAAGGACAGGGGGCTACATACGCAGTATTTT. Full variable domain (outside the CDR3, taken from reference TRBV5-4 and TRBJ2-3): ETGVTQSPTHLIKTRGQQVTLRCSSQSGHNTVSWYQQALGQGPQFIFQYYREEENGRGNFPPRFSGLQFPNYSSELNVNALELDDSALYLCASSSKDRGLHTQYFGPGTRLTVL.